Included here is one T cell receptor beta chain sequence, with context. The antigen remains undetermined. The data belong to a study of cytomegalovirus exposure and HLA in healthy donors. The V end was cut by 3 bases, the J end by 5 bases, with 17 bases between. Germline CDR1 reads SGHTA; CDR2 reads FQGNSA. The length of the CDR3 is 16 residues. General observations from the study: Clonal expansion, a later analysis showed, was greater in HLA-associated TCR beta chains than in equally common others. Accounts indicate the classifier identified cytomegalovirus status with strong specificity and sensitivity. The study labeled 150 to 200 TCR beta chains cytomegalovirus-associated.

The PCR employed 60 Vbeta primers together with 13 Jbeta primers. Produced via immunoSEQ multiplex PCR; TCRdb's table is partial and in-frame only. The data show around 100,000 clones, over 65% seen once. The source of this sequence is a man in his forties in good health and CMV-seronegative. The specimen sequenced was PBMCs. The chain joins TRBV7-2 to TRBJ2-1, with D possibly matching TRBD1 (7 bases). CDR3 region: CASSFLRRDRHNEQFF. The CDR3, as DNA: TGTGCCAGCAGCTTCCTACGGCGGGACAGACACAATGAGCAGTTCTTC.